This entry lists 12 T cell receptor beta chains sequenced from one sample in a study of cytomegalovirus exposure and HLA in healthy donors (dated by TCRdb to 2016 to 2017). The receptor library was made with the immunoSEQ multiplex PCR assay. For the multiplex PCR, a mixture combining 60 forward primers for TCR Vbeta segments and 13 reverse primers for TCR Jbeta segments was used. TCRdb carries this immuneACCESS record with in-frame sequences only. Its versions omit some clonotypes, under half of them owing to an unresolved V gene in the studies checked, with the rest unexplained. This sample has more than 95,000 clones in its table, and under 80% of those were observed once. 3.5% to 4.5% of the sample is taken by the ten largest. Sequencing was carried out using PBMCs. The origin of the receptors is a man aged 35-49 years in good health and CMV-seropositive.

This chain joins TRBV9 and TRBJ1-4, with 7 bases that match TRBD1. V gave up 3 bases and J gave up 7 bases; unmatched junction bases: 12. Germline assignment: CDR1 SGDLS and CDR2 YYNGEE. The CDR3 extends over 16 amino acids. CDR3 sequence: CASSADRQGSGEKLFF. CDR3 DNA sequence: TGTGCCAGCAGCGCAGATCGACAGGGTTCGGGTGAAAAACTGTTTTTT.

This clone is categorized as medium-sized (0.01 to 0.1%). The chain couples TRBV5-1 to TRBJ1-1; perhaps TRBD1 as D (6 bases). Trimming pared 4 bases from V and 6 bases from J, leaving 16 bases between. The CDR3 extends over 14 amino acids. Germline CDR1 and CDR2: SGHRS and YFSETQ. DNA for the CDR3: TGCGCCAGCAGCACTGATCCAGGGGTCGCTGAAGCTTTCTTT. Its translation: CASSTDPGVAEAFF.

This chain connects TRBV2 to TRBJ1-2; 7 bases fit TRBD1. Losses at the gene ends were 8 bases for V and 8 bases for J; bases not matched to a gene: 11. The CDR3 totals 13 residues. Germline loops: CDR1 SNHLY, CDR2 FYNNEI. The CDR3: CASDGQARRGYTF. The CDR3 nucleotides are TGTGCCAGCGATGGACAGGCTAGACGGGGCTACACCTTC.

The gene calls are TRBV6-4 and TRBJ2-3; 7 bases match TRBD2. Germline CDR1 and CDR2: MRHNA and SNTAGT. Trimming cost V 0 bases and J 3 bases; bases outside gene matches: 0. This CDR3 has 14 residues. The CDR3 nucleotides are TGTGCCAGCAGTGACTCGGGAGGGACAGATACGCAGTATTTT. Encoded protein: CASSDSGGTDTQYF.

The rearrangement joins TRBV6-5 to TRBJ2-2; a possible D gene is TRBD2 (5 bases). V lost 9 bases to trimming and J lost 7 bases, with 15 bases between them. Per the germline V gene, CDR1 is MNHEY and CDR2 is SVGAGI. The CDR3 covers 13 residues. The CDR3 is CASCRGKLGELFF. The CDR3 DNA reads TGTGCCAGTTGTCGGGGTAAGCTCGGGGAGCTGTTTTTT.

On this clone itself: A read error may produce the germline difference seen at one junction end. This sequence joins TRBV7-9 and TRBJ1-2, with a possible D match to TRBD1 (5 bases). Per the germline V gene, CDR1 is SEHNR and CDR2 is FQNEAQ (reference sequence). The CDR3 is made up of 19 amino acids. CDR3 DNA: TGTTCCAGCAGCTTCGAAGCACACCACAGGACGGTAGCTAACTATGGCTACACCTTC. This codes for CSSSFEAHHRTVANYGYTF.

V is TRBV7-9 and J is TRBJ2-5; D might be TRBD2 (6 bases). Germline V gene sequence: CDR1 SEHNR, CDR2 FQNEAQ (reference sequence). The CDR3 has 14 amino acids. Deletions cut 4 bases from V and 5 bases from J, with 14 bases between. The DNA of the CDR3 is TGTGCCAGCAGCTCTAAAGGGACTCATGAGACCCAGTACTTC. Amino acids: CASSSKGTHETQYF.

This clone has only one observation. This chain links TRBV27 with TRBJ1-5; 8 bases are shared with TRBD1. There are 16 residues in the CDR3. The V and J ends lost 3 bases and 0 bases, in that order; junction bases with no gene match: 4. CDR1 and CDR2 from the germline V gene are MNHEY and SMNVEV (reference sequence). The chain's CDR3 is CASSLGQGASNQPQHF. The CDR3 DNA is TGTGCCAGCAGTTTGGGGCAGGGGGCTAGCAATCAGCCCCAGCATTTT.

The chain is built from TRBV7-2 and TRBJ2-7; D might be TRBD2 (7 bases). Germline CDR1 is SGHTA and CDR2 is FQGNSA. V shed 1 base and J shed 0 bases, with 10 bases lying between them. The CDR3 runs to 15 residues. Here the CDR3 DNA reads TGTGCCAGCAGCTTAGTCGGGGGGCCCTCCTACGAGCAGTACTTC. Its protein product is CASSLVGGPSYEQYF.

This chain links TRBV10-3 with TRBJ1-4; D ambiguous. V lost 0 bases and J 3 bases, leaving 14 bases between the germline ends. CDR1 is ENHRY and CDR2 is SYGVKD in the germline V gene. This CDR3 spans 17 amino acids. The CDR3 nucleotides are TGTGCCATCAGTGAGTCGATGAGCAGGCGGGCTAATGAAAAACTGTTTTTT. Translated, it gives CAISESMSRRANEKLFF.

The chain is built from TRBV6-5 and TRBJ1-2; D possibly corresponds to TRBD1 (5 bases). The CDR3 sequence is 15 residues long. With 5 bases removed from V and 8 bases from J, the gap between germline ends came to 21 bases. Germline-derived CDR1 and CDR2 are MNHEY and SVGAGI. The chain's CDR3 is CASSQSGRTGGGYTF. DNA for the CDR3: TGTGCCAGCAGTCAAAGCGGGCGAACAGGTGGGGGCTACACCTTC.

The rearrangement links TRBV6-5 to TRBJ2-3; 7 nucleotides align to TRBD1. V was clipped by 2 bases and J by 4 bases; unmatched bases: 3. CDR1 and CDR2 (germline): MNHEY, SVGAGI. CDR3 length: 14 residues. The CDR3 DNA reads TGTGCCAGCAGTTACACAGGGGACGCAGATACGCAGTATTTT. Residues: CASSYTGDADTQYF.